This entry describes one T cell receptor (beta chain). The antigen is not known. Researchers ran the PCR with 60 Vbeta and 13 Jbeta primers. In the source study's methods: Later, tens of millions of unique TCR beta chains were counted in an analysis, and approximately 10 million of them were shared. Libraries were prepared by immunoSEQ multiplex PCR; TCRdb keeps only in-frame clonotypes and omits some of them. That table supplies the V and J calls and clone size; D and trimming were determined from the DNA. The profile covers around 97,000 clones, with approximately 66% appearing a single time and roughly 3.4% taken by the ten largest. The data were obtained in a study of cytomegalovirus exposure and HLA in healthy donors. Study-level results: The study listed approximately 160 cytomegalovirus-associated TCR beta chains.

In germline, CDR1 is MNHEY, CDR2 SMNVEV (reference sequence). Trimming left V 0 bases short and J 4 bases short, with 7 bases between. The CDR3 runs 14 residues. The sample was PBMCs. This chain uses TRBV27 with TRBJ1-3, with D unresolved. The source of this sequence is a woman between 50 and 59 years old in good health and CMV-seronegative. CDR3 DNA sequence: TGTGCCAGCAGTTTATCGGGCAGGGGAAACACCATATATTTT. Protein product: CASSLSGRGNTIYF.